The 26 T cell receptor beta chains below were found in one sample sequenced in a study of identical twins (dated by TCRdb to the mid-2010s). The receptor library was made with 5' RACE. The data were produced on an Illumina HiSeq 2000. TCRdb redid the processing of the public reads, applying fastp at Q25 and MiXCR, and retained in-frame beta chains. For every CDR3 protein sequence, its rows merge into one entry that carries the most common genes and DNA. Within this sample are over 200,000 distinct CDR3 sequences, with around 9.6% of them counted one time only. The ten largest clones add up to just over 5% of the sample. The sequenced sample consisted of memory (CD45RO+) T cells sorted from blood. The cell subset or site label of this sample denotes: CD45RO+ enriched T cells. Receptors were obtained from a woman aged 18 to 35 in good health.

This chain joins TRBV19 and TRBJ2-3, with 9 bases fitting TRBD2. The CDR3 sequence is 17 residues long. Germline V gene lookup returns CDR1 LNHDA and CDR2 SQIVND (reference sequence). V was pared by 4 bases and J by 3 bases, with 11 bases of the junction left unmatched. The CDR3 spells CASSTPLGSGGTDTQYF. CDR3 bases: TGTGCCAGTAGTACCCCCCTGGGTAGCGGGGGAACAGATACGCAGTATTTT.

This clonotype was counted a few times. The rearrangement joins TRBV21-1 to TRBJ2-5. TRBV21-1 is designated a pseudogene. This CDR3 has 14 amino acids. CDR3 in DNA: TGTGCCAGCAGCAAAGAGGGAAGAGGAGAGACCCAGTACTTC. Protein sequence: CASSKEGRGETQYF.

The chain is built from TRBV10-3 and TRBJ2-3; 12 nucleotides line up with TRBD2. Germline V gene lookup returns CDR1 ENHRY and CDR2 SYGVKD. The CDR3 length is 15 residues. Losses at the gene ends were 5 bases for V and 6 bases for J; bases not matched to a gene: 6. CDR3 bases: TGTGCCATCAGTTTGACTAGCGGGAGAAGGGATACGCAGTATTTT. This encodes CAISLTSGRRDTQYF.

The rearrangement uses TRBV20-1 and TRBJ1-1; D might be TRBD1 (6 bases). This CDR3 has 12 residues. Between the trimmed V and J ends, which lost 0 bases and 6 bases, there was a span of 8 bases. CDR1 is DFQATT, CDR2 SNEGSKA, per germline (reference sequence). The CDR3 sequence: CSARDDRSEAFF. In nucleotides, the CDR3 is TGCAGTGCTAGAGATGACAGGTCTGAAGCTTTCTTT.

The chain joins TRBV5-1 to TRBJ2-7, with D possibly matching TRBD1 (6 bases). Germline-derived CDR1 and CDR2 are SGHRS and YFSETQ. V lost 1 base and J lost 5, with 10 bases in between. This CDR3 has 13 amino acids. CDR3 coding DNA: TGCGCCAGCAGCTTGTCAGGGGACCACGAGCAGTACTTC. Its translation is CASSLSGDHEQYF.

This clonotype was seen a few times. The chain couples TRBV5-1 to TRBJ2-5, with D possibly being TRBD2 (6 bases). The germline V and J ends were trimmed by 5 bases and 3 bases, with 11 bases remaining between them. The CDR3 has 13 residues. Germline CDR1 and CDR2: SGHRS and YFSETQ. CDR3 residues: CASRQGGEETQYF. CDR3 in DNA: TGCGCCAGCAGGCAAGGAGGGGAAGAGACCCAGTACTTC.

This chain joins TRBV5-1 and TRBJ1-6; D is perhaps TRBD1 (6 bases). The CDR3 contains 15 residues. Between the trimmed V and J ends, which lost 4 bases and 8 bases, there was a span of 16 bases. The germline V gene encodes CDR1 SGHRS and CDR2 YFSETQ. This chain's CDR3 is CASSRLGGRDSPLHF. The CDR3 DNA sequence: TGCGCCAGCAGCCGCCTGGGGGGGCGGGATTCACCCCTCCACTTT.

In its sample, this clonotype was seen a few times. The genes are TRBV5-1 and TRBJ2-3, with D perhaps matching TRBD2 (6 bases). The length of the CDR3 is 15 residues. Germline values: CDR1 SGHRS, CDR2 YFSETQ. Trimming removed 4 bases at V and 2 bases at J, with 14 bases between. This chain's CDR3 is CASSPLAGTTDTQYF. The CDR3 DNA reads as TGCGCCAGCAGCCCTCTTGCGGGGACCACAGATACGCAGTATTTT.

Points on this clonotype: A much larger clone sits a single nucleotide away, making a read error possible. This chain links TRBV18 with TRBJ2-7; D is undetermined. There are 15 residues in the CDR3. Germline V CDR1 and CDR2: KGHSH, LQKENI. The CDR3 bases are TGTGTCAGCTCACCCCGGTCCGGCTTCTCCTACGAGCAGTACTTC. Translated: CVSSPRSGFSYEQYF.

The V call is TRBV28, the J call TRBJ1-6; D unclear. There are 14 residues in the CDR3. V was shortened by 3 bases and J by 14 bases, with 17 bases between the two germline ends. Germline-derived CDR1 and CDR2 are MDHEN and SYDVKM. Written as DNA, the CDR3 is TGTGCCAGCAGTTTTCCGTCAGTTCTTTACACCCTCCACTTT. Amino acids: CASSFPSVLYTLHF.

This clonotype was counted once. The chain employs TRBV5-4 and TRBJ2-6; 9 bases fit TRBD1. V shed 1 base and J 3 bases; nucleotides not matched to a gene: 11. The germline gives CDR1 SGHNT, CDR2 YYREEE (reference sequence). The CDR3 is 19 residues long. CDR3: CASSLRSGGQGHGANVLTF. In nucleotides, the CDR3 is TGTGCCAGCAGCTTGAGAAGCGGTGGACAGGGGCATGGGGCCAACGTCCTGACTTTC.

In its sample, this clonotype was seen a few times. CDR3 loop: CSASIGGGRTDTQYF. CDR3 nucleotides: TGCAGTGCTAGTATTGGCGGGGGTCGGACAGATACGCAGTATTTT. The chain uses TRBV20-1 and TRBJ2-3, with 7 bases lining up with TRBD2. The CDR3 is 15 amino acids. V shed 3 bases and J 3 bases; nucleotides not matched to a gene: 9. Germline lookup yields CDR1 DFQATT and CDR2 SNEGSKA (reference sequence).

In its sample, this clonotype was seen a few times. The gene calls are TRBV4-1 and TRBJ2-3, with D tentatively TRBD1 (6 bases). CDR3 size: 16 residues. V lost 3 bases and J 2 bases, leaving 15 bases between the germline ends. The germline V gene has CDR1 MGHRA and CDR2 YSYEKL. The CDR3 reads CASSQKQGDYTDTQYF. For the CDR3, the DNA is TGCGCCAGCAGCCAGAAACAGGGAGATTACACAGATACGCAGTATTTT.

This clonotype was observed a handful of times. The chain carries TRBV20-1 and TRBJ2-3; TRBD2 agrees at 8 bases. The trim removed 0 bases at V and 4 bases at J, leaving 6 bases unmatched. CDR1 DFQATT and CDR2 SNEGSKA come from the germline V gene (reference sequence). CDR3 length: 15 amino acids. CDR3 amino acids: CSARDPAGVADTQYF. The DNA of the CDR3 is TGCAGTGCTAGAGATCCAGCGGGAGTAGCAGATACGCAGTATTTT.

CDR3 in amino acids: CASSWGPNYGYTF. Here the CDR3 DNA reads TGTGCCAGCAGCTGGGGCCCAAACTATGGCTACACCTTC. This rearrangement joins TRBV7-2 to TRBJ1-2, with a weak D call TRBD1 (5 bases). The V gene lost 4 bases and the J gene lost 2 bases, with 8 bases spanning the gap. There are 13 residues in the CDR3. The germline V gene encodes CDR1 SGHTA and CDR2 FQGNSA. Based on the CDR3 plus reference TRBV7-2 and TRBJ1-2, the full variable domain is GAGVSQSPSNKVTEKGKDVELRCDPISGHTALYWYRQSLGQGLEFLIYFQGNSAPDKSGLPSDRFSAERTGGSVSTLTIQRTQQEDSAVYLCASSWGPNYGYTFGSGTRLTVV.

The chain uses TRBV12-5 and TRBJ2-7; the D call may be TRBD1 or TRBD2 (5 bases each). V was cut by 4 bases and J by 2 bases, with 15 bases left in between. Germline lookup yields CDR1 LGHNT and CDR2 FRNRAP. This CDR3 has 15 residues. CDR3 residues: CASGSSGTGPYEQYF. The CDR3 bases are TGTGCTAGTGGTTCCTCCGGGACGGGACCCTACGAGCAGTACTTC.

This clonotype was counted ten times or more. The gene calls are TRBV3-1 and TRBJ1-4; no reliable D call. Germline V gene sequence: CDR1 LGHDT, CDR2 YNNKEL (reference sequence). V lost 6 bases and J 11 bases, leaving 13 bases between the germline ends. This CDR3 is 12 amino acids long. CDR3 nucleotide sequence: TGTGCCAGCAGTTCCGCCGAGGTTAAACTGTTTTTT. This sequence encodes CASSSAEVKLFF.

The sample holds a few counts of this clonotype. The genes are TRBV7-9 and TRBJ2-3; D is undetermined. CDR1 and CDR2 (germline): SEHNR, FQNEAQ (reference sequence). Trimming left V 5 bases short and J 7 bases short, with 13 bases between. CDR3 length: 13 residues. CDR3 amino acids: CASSPSSTHTQYF. The CDR3 region has the DNA TGTGCCAGCAGCCCCAGCAGCACGCATACGCAGTATTTT.

J is TRBJ2-2 and V is TRBV20-1; 9 positions agree with TRBD2. CDR1 and CDR2 from the germline V gene are DFQATT and SNEGSKA (reference sequence). Germline trimming cut 3 bases from V and 1 base from J; bases unmatched to any gene: 9. There are 17 residues in the CDR3. The CDR3 is CSARGFLTSGNTGELFF. The CDR3, as DNA: TGCAGTGCTAGGGGGTTCCTGACTAGCGGGAACACCGGGGAGCTGTTTTTT.

This clonotype came up many times. The V and J genes are TRBV12-3 or TRBV12-4 and TRBJ1-4; the D is unclear. The CDR3 runs to 12 residues. Trimming stripped 6 bases from V and 7 bases from J, with 9 bases between. In nucleotides, the CDR3 is TGTGCCAGCAGCTCAAAGGGTGAAAAACTGTTTTTT. Its translation is CASSSKGEKLFF.

This clonotype was detected only a few times. CDR3 nucleotide sequence: TGTGCCAGCAGCCAATGGACTAGCGGGGCAGAGACCCAGTACTTC. It yields the protein CASSQWTSGAETQYF. The chain combines TRBV7-9 with TRBJ2-5, with TRBD2 matching 12 bases. The J segment lost 4 bases and the V segment lost 5 bases, leaving 5 bases of the junction unmatched. The CDR3 has 15 residues. CDR1 is SEHNR, CDR2 FQNEAQ, per germline (reference sequence).

This sequence joins TRBV5-5 and TRBJ2-7; D gene uncertain. The CDR3 has 13 amino acids. Trimming removed 4 bases from V and 0 bases from J, with 8 bases in between. Germline assignment: CDR1 SGHKS and CDR2 YYEKEE (reference sequence). The CDR3 loop reads CASSNYTSYEQYF. The DNA for the CDR3 is TGTGCCAGCAGCAACTATACCTCCTACGAGCAGTACTTC.

Points on this clonotype: A junction end diverges from the germline sequence, so it may reflect a read error. The CDR3 region has the DNA TGTGCCTGGAGTGTAGGCCTAGCGGGGCAAGAGGCCCAGTACTTC. Amino acids: CAWSVGLAGQEAQYF. This rearrangement joins TRBV30 to TRBJ2-5; 9 bases agree with TRBD2. The CDR3 has 15 amino acids. CDR1 and CDR2 from the germline V gene are GTSNPN and SVGIG (reference sequence).

This clonotype was found many times. This sequence joins TRBV2 and TRBJ1-1, with 11 bases that match TRBD1. J lost 10 bases, V lost 5 bases, and 9 bases had no gene match. Germline V gene sequence: CDR1 SNHLY, CDR2 FYNNEI. The CDR3 has 14 amino acids. CDR3 bases: TGTGCCAGCAGTCGCCGGGGACAGGGGGTAGTAGCTTTCTTT. Translating it yields CASSRRGQGVVAFF. The variable domain in full, completed from reference TRBV2 and TRBJ1-1, reads EPEVTQTPSHQVTQMGQEVILRCVPISNHLYFYWYRQILGQKVEFLVSFYNNEISEKSEIFDDQFSVERPDGSNFTLKIRSTKLEDSAMYFCASSRRGQGVVAFFGQGTRLTVV.

This clonotype was counted at least ten times. The chain carries TRBV12-3 or TRBV12-4 and TRBJ2-3, with a weak D call TRBD2 (6 bases). V was clipped by 6 bases and J by 6 bases, with 10 bases between them. The CDR3 contains 12 residues. This chain's CDR3 is CASSLRGDTQYF. CDR3 bases: TGTGCCAGCAGCTTACGGGGGGATACGCAGTATTTT.

The rearrangement joins TRBV4-2 to TRBJ1-5, with TRBD1 matching over 9 bases. The CDR3 is made up of 16 amino acids. V was clipped by 4 bases and J by 3 bases; unmatched bases: 7. CDR1 and CDR2 (germline): LGHNA, YNFKEQ. CDR3 DNA: TGTGCCAGCAGCCGCCGGGACAGGGACTCCAATCAGCCCCAGCATTTT. This translates into CASSRRDRDSNQPQHF.